This T cell receptor (beta chain) was observed in a study of T cell responses to AZD1222 COVID-19 vaccine. The CDR3 loop spans 14 amino acids. Germline V gene lookup returns CDR1 SGHRS and CDR2 YFSETQ. Trimming at V came to 3 bases and at J to 4 bases, leaving 5 bases not matched to a gene. Comment on this clone: Antigen unknown. Other DNA sequences from this sample encode an identical CDR3 as well.

Sequencing was performed with immunoSEQ multiplex PCR; in TCRdb, only in-frame clones are kept and a portion is missing. Here the sample spans roughly 150,000 clones, about 90% being singletons. Study-level findings and limits: Only five to seven individuals given AZD1222 were seropositive at baseline. White British people made up most donors, females outnumbered males, and clonal diversity was possibly underestimated.

The chain employs TRBV5-1 and TRBJ1-1; 8 bases agree with TRBD1. The sample was peripheral blood, taken on day 0 of AZD1222 vaccination. This TCR was sampled from an adult in good health. The CDR3 DNA follows: TGCGCCAGCAGCTCCACAGGGGGGTCCACTGAAGCTTTCTTT. It is translated as CASSSTGGSTEAFF. The full variable domain, in which reference TRBV5-1 and TRBJ1-1 provide the parts outside the CDR3, is KAGVTQTPRYLIKTRGQQVTLSCSPISGHRSVSWYQQTPGQGLQFLFEYFSETQRNKGNFPGRFSGRQFSNSRSEMNVSTLELGDSALYLCASSSTGGSTEAFFGQGTRLTVV.